A single sample gave rise to the 19 T cell receptor beta chains below, sequenced in a study of T cell changes during pregnancy in multiple sclerosis. Generated by immunoSEQ multiplex PCR, the TCRdb table keeps only in-frame clones and is missing some. This repertoire shows over 35,000 clones, around 90% found once; its top ten account for 0.46%. Specimen: CD4+ T cells from peripheral blood mononuclear cells, collected in the third trimester of pregnancy. Receptors were obtained from a female donor in good health, enrolled as a control in a pregnancy study.

The chain couples TRBV7-8 to TRBJ1-4, with D tentatively TRBD1 (6 bases). This CDR3 has 18 amino acids. Germline CDR1 and CDR2: SGHVS and FQNEAQ. Trimming took off 4 bases at V and 6 bases at J, with 24 bases between the two ends. The CDR3 DNA is TGTGCCAGCAGCTCTCCTACCCTCAGGGGCGGGTGGGATGAAAAACTGTTTTTT. It yields the protein CASSSPTLRGGWDEKLFF. Using reference TRBV7-8 and TRBJ1-4 for the parts outside the CDR3, the full variable domain is GAGVSQSPRYKVAKRGQDVALRCDPISGHVSLFWYQQALGQGPEFLTYFQNEAQLDKSGLPSDRFFAERPEGSVSTLKIQRTQQEDSAVYLCASSSPTLRGGWDEKLFFGSGTQLSVL.

This clone was counted between two and nine times. J is TRBJ2-1 and V is TRBV5-1, with D possibly being TRBD1 (6 bases). CDR1 is SGHRS, CDR2 YFSETQ, per germline. The V gene lost 4 bases and the J gene lost 5 bases, with 10 bases spanning the gap. The CDR3 length is 13 residues. The CDR3 DNA reads TGCGCCAGCAGCAGGACAGATCACAATGAGCAGTTCTTC. Protein: CASSRTDHNEQFF. Drawing the rest from reference TRBV5-1 and TRBJ2-1, the complete variable domain is KAGVTQTPRYLIKTRGQQVTLSCSPISGHRSVSWYQQTPGQGLQFLFEYFSETQRNKGNFPGRFSGRQFSNSRSEMNVSTLELGDSALYLCASSRTDHNEQFFGPGTRLTVL.

The rearrangement uses TRBV27 and TRBJ2-1; 9 nucleotides align to TRBD2. Looked up from germline, CDR1 is MNHEY and CDR2 is SMNVEV (reference sequence). CDR3 length equals 14 residues. V was pared by 7 bases and J by 3 bases, with 4 bases of the junction left unmatched. CDR3 in DNA: TGTGCCAGCAACAGCGGGGGGTACTACAATGAGCAGTTCTTC. This gives the protein CASNSGGYYNEQFF.

The genes are TRBV27 and TRBJ2-7, with 8 positions matching TRBD1. The CDR3 loop spans 15 amino acids. Trimming cost V 5 bases and J 5 bases; bases outside gene matches: 11. CDR1 and CDR2 from the germline V gene are MNHEY and SMNVEV (reference sequence). CDR3 coding DNA: TGTGCCAGCAGTGACAGGACAGGGAGTATTCACGAGCAGTACTTC. Translating gives CASSDRTGSIHEQYF.

CDR3 in amino acids: CASSFLAGGEQFF. The CDR3 coding sequence is TGTGCCAGCAGTTTTTTGGCGGGGGGTGAGCAGTTCTTC. V is TRBV6-5 and J is TRBJ2-1, with 8 bases fitting TRBD2. Losses at the gene ends were 4 bases for V and 9 bases for J; bases not matched to a gene: 5. The CDR3 covers 13 residues. Germline CDR1 MNHEY, CDR2 SVGAGI.

The chain couples TRBV7-2 to TRBJ2-7; 8 positions agree with TRBD1. Germline V gene sequence: CDR1 SGHTA, CDR2 FQGNSA. The trim removed 4 bases at V and 0 bases at J, leaving 8 bases unmatched. This CDR3 contains 16 residues. CDR3 bases: TGTGCCAGCAGCTCCAGTTCTGGACAGGGCTCCTACGAGCAGTACTTC. Translation: CASSSSSGQGSYEQYF.

This clone was counted a single time. This sequence joins TRBV4-2 and TRBJ2-3; 11 nucleotides line up with TRBD2. There are 16 residues in the CDR3. Per the germline V gene, CDR1 is LGHNA and CDR2 is YNFKEQ. Trimming took 1 base from V and 7 from J; bases not matched to a gene: 7. The CDR3 is CASSQGLAGGLYTQYF. CDR3 DNA sequence: TGTGCCAGCAGCCAAGGATTAGCGGGGGGGTTGTATACGCAGTATTTT.

This chain uses TRBV29-1 with TRBJ2-3; unclear D gene. Germline values: CDR1 SQVTM, CDR2 ANQGSEA. V gave up 5 bases and J gave up 6 bases, with 9 bases separating them. The CDR3 totals 11 residues. This CDR3 reads CSVRVGDTQYF. The CDR3 DNA sequence: TGCAGCGTTCGGGTTGGGGATACGCAGTATTTT.

Here the CDR3 DNA reads TGTGCCAGCACCCTTACCGGGACAGAGGCCACTGAAGCTTTCTTT. Protein product: CASTLTGTEATEAFF. V gene TRBV7-2 combines with J gene TRBJ1-1; 7 nucleotides agree with TRBD1. After removal of 7 bases from V and 4 bases from J, the junction contained 12 bases not matched to a gene. This CDR3 contains 15 residues. Germline-derived CDR1 and CDR2 are SGHTA and FQGNSA.

The chain joins TRBV19 to TRBJ2-7, with TRBD2 matching 12 bases. CDR1 is LNHDA, CDR2 SQIVND, per germline (reference sequence). CDR3 size: 15 residues. J was trimmed by 6 bases and V by 5 bases; bases with no gene match: 8. The CDR3 sequence is CASSAASGRALEQYF. The CDR3 DNA follows: TGTGCCAGTAGTGCAGCTAGCGGGAGGGCCCTCGAGCAGTACTTC.

This clone showed up just once. This chain joins TRBV15 and TRBJ1-2; D ambiguous. CDR1 is LNHNV and CDR2 is YYDKDF in the germline V gene (reference sequence). Trimming removed 0 bases at V and 4 bases at J, with 15 bases between. There are 16 residues in the CDR3. The CDR3: CATSRETGGLGYGYTF. Written as DNA, the CDR3 is TGTGCCACCAGCAGAGAAACGGGAGGGCTGGGCTATGGCTACACCTTC.

This chain connects TRBV7-2 to TRBJ1-1; D gene unclear. The CDR3 runs 19 residues. Trimming left V 1 base short and J 1 base short, with 22 bases between. In germline, CDR1 is SGHTA, CDR2 FQGNSA. CDR3 loop: CASSLGRQAPSRKNTEAFF. As DNA, the CDR3 is TGTGCCAGCAGCTTAGGCCGGCAAGCACCTAGTAGGAAGAACACTGAAGCTTTCTTT.

V gene TRBV7-8 combines with J gene TRBJ1-1, with 10 bases identical to TRBD1. Germline CDR1 reads SGHVS; CDR2 reads FQNEAQ. J gave up 4 bases and V 5 bases, and 7 bases lay outside the gene matches. This CDR3 has 15 residues. The CDR3 region is CASSVPGTGATEAFF. CDR3 coding DNA: TGTGCCAGCAGCGTACCCGGGACAGGGGCCACTGAAGCTTTCTTT. Together with reference TRBV7-8 and TRBJ1-1, the CDR3 gives the full variable domain: GAGVSQSPRYKVAKRGQDVALRCDPISGHVSLFWYQQALGQGPEFLTYFQNEAQLDKSGLPSDRFFAERPEGSVSTLKIQRTQQEDSAVYLCASSVPGTGATEAFFGQGTRLTVV.

The J gene is TRBJ2-1, the V gene TRBV7-3; TRBD2 matches at 8 bases. Germline V gene sequence: CDR1 SGHTA, CDR2 FQGTGA. The ends lost 5 bases at V and 8 bases at J; junction bases unmatched: 11. CDR3 length: 15 amino acids. As DNA, the CDR3 is TGTGCCAGCAGCATCACTAGCGGCTCGGGATATGAGCAGTTCTTC. This translates into CASSITSGSGYEQFF.

The chain uses TRBV29-1 and TRBJ2-1; tentatively, D is TRBD2 (5 bases). The V gene's germline CDR1 is SQVTM and CDR2 ANQGSEA. CDR3 length: 12 amino acids. Trimming stripped 3 bases from V and 9 bases from J, with 12 bases between. Here the CDR3 DNA reads TGCAGCGTTGAGGCTAGCTGGGGTGAGCAGTTCTTC. Amino acid sequence: CSVEASWGEQFF.

The rearrangement uses TRBV7-9 and TRBJ1-2; D not resolved. Between the trimmed V and J ends, which lost 5 bases and 2 bases, there was a span of 12 bases. Germline V gene sequence: CDR1 SEHNR, CDR2 FQNEAQ (reference sequence). This CDR3 region has 14 residues. In nucleotides, the CDR3 is TGTGCCAGCAGCCGAAACACAGAGAACTATGGCTACACCTTC. Encoded protein: CASSRNTENYGYTF.

CDR3 in DNA: TGTGCCAGCAGGCCGGGACAGGGGATGGGCTATGGCTACACCTTC. It translates to CASRPGQGMGYGYTF. V and J are TRBV2 and TRBJ1-2, with 10 bases fitting TRBD1. V lost 6 bases to trimming and J lost 4 bases; unmatched junction nucleotides: 8. Germline V gene sequence: CDR1 SNHLY, CDR2 FYNNEI. CDR3 length: 15 amino acids.

This chain links TRBV5-6 with TRBJ2-7, with D tentatively TRBD1 (6 bases). The germline V and J ends were trimmed by 4 bases and 1 base, with 9 bases remaining between them. The V gene's germline CDR1 is SGHDT and CDR2 YYEEEE. CDR3 size: 13 residues. The CDR3 region has the DNA TGTGCCAGCAGCCAGGGGCGGTCCTACGAGCAGTACTTC. Encoded protein: CASSQGRSYEQYF.

The chain links TRBV18 to TRBJ2-7, with 8 nucleotides matching TRBD2. Germline lookup yields CDR1 KGHSH and CDR2 LQKENI. The CDR3 covers 16 residues. Trimming removed 1 base from V and 2 bases from J; junction bases left unmatched: 7. The CDR3 sequence: CASSPQTAGAPYEQYF. The CDR3 bases are TGTGCCAGCTCACCACAGACAGCGGGAGCCCCCTACGAGCAGTACTTC.